This T cell receptor (beta chain) was found in a study of cytomegalovirus exposure and HLA in healthy donors. About the study: There were 75 million to 95 million unique TCRs (from HLA-typed donors) in an early data release.

With 0 bases removed from V and 6 bases from J, the gap between germline ends came to 8 bases. The length of the CDR3 is 13 residues. Germline V lookup: CDR1 SEHNR, CDR2 FQNEAQ (reference sequence). PCR involved 60 Vbeta and 13 Jbeta primers. Sequenced by immunoSEQ multiplex PCR; TCRdb stores in-frame clones only, minus some. The sample has 110,000 or so clones; over 60% are singletons. This clone was detected a few times. Its antigen is undetermined. Points from the study as a whole: Later on, an analysis tied over 15,000 TCR beta sequences to HLA alleles at 0.05 false discovery rate. Sequencing probably produced one cluster of sequence variants that were highly shared. Most of the CMV-associated TCR beta chains (in a later analysis) appeared to be HLA-restricted.

This receptor was identified in a man in his late teens or twenties in good health and CMV-seropositive. The sequencing sample was made of PBMCs. This chain uses TRBV7-9 with TRBJ1-2; the D is unclear. The chain's CDR3 is CASSLASGNGYTF. CDR3 in DNA: TGTGCCAGCAGCTTAGCTTCCGGGAATGGCTACACCTTC.